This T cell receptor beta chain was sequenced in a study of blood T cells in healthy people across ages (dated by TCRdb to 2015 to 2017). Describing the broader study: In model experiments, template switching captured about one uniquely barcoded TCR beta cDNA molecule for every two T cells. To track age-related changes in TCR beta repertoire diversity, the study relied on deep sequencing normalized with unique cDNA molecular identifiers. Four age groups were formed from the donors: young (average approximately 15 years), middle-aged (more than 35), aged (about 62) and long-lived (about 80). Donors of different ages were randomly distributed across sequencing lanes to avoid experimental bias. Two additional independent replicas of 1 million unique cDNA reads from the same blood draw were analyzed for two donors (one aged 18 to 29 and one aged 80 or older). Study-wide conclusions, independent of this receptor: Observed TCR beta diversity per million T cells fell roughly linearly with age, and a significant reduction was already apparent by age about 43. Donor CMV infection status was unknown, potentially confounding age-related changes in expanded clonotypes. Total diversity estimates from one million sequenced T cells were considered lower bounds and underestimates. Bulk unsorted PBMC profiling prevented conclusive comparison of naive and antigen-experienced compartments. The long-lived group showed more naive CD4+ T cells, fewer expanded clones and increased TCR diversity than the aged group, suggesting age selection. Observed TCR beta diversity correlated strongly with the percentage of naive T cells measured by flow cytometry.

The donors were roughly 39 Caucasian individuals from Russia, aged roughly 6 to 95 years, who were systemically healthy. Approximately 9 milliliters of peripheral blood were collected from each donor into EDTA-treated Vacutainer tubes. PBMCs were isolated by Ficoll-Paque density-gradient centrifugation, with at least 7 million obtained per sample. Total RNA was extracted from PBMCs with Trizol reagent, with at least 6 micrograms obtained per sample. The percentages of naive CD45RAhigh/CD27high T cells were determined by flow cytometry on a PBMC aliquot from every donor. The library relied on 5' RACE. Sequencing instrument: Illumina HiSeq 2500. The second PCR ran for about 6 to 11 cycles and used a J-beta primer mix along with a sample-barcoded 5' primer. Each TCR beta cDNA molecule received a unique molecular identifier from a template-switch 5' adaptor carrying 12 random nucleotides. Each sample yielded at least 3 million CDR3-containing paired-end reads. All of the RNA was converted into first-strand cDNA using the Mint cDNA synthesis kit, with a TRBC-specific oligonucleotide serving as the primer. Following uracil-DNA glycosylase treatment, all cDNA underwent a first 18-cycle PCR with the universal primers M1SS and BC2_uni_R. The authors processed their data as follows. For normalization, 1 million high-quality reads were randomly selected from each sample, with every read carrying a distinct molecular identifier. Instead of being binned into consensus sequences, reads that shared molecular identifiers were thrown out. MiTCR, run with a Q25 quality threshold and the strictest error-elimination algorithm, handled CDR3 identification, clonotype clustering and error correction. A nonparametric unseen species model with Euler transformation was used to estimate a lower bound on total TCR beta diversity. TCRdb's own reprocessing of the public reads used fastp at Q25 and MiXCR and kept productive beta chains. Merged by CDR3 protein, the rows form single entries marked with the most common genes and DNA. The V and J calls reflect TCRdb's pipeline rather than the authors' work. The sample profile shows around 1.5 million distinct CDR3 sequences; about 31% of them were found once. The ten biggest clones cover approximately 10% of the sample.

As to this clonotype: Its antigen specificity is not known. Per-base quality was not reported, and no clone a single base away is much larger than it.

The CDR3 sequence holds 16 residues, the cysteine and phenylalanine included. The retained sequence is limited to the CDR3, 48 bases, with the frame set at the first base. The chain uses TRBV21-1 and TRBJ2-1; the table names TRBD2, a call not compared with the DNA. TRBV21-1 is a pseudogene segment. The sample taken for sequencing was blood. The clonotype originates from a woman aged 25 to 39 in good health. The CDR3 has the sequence CASSGLAGGPDNEQFF. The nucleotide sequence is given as TGTGCCAGCAGCGGTCTAGCGGGGGGGCCGGACAATGAGCAGTTCTTC.